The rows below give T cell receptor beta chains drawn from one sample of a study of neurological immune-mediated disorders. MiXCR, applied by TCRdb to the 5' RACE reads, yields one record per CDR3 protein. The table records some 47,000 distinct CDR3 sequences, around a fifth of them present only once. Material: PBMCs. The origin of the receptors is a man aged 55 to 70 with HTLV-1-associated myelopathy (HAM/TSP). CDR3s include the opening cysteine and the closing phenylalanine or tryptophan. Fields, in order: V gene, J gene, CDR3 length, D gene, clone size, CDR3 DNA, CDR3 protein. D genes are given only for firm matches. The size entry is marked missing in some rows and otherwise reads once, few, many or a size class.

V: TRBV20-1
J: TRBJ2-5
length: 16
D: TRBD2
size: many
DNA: TGCAGTGCCAACCGCCTCCTAGCGGGAGGCCGGGAGACCCAGTACTTC
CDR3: CSANRLLAGGRETQYF

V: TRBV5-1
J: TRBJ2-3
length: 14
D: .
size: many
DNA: TGCGCCAGCAGCCAAAGACGGGGCGCAGATACGCAGTATTTT
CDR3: CASSQRRGADTQYF

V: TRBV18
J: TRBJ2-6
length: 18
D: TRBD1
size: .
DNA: TGTGCCAGCTCTCGAGACAGGGCAGACATCTCTGGGGCCAACGTCCTGACTTTC
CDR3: CASSRDRADISGANVLTF

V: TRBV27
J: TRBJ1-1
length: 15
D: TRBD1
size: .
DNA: TGTGCCAGCAGTTTAGGACAGGGGGGGTTGACTGAAGCTTTCTTC
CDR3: CASSLGQGGLTEAFF

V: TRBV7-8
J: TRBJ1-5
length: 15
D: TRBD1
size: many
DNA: TGTGCCAGCAGCTTGGGACAGGGAAACAATCAGCCCCAGCATTTT
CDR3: CASSLGQGNNQPQHF

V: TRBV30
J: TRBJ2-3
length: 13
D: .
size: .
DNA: TGTGCCTGGAGTGTACAGAACACAGATACGCAGTATTTT
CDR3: CAWSVQNTDTQYF

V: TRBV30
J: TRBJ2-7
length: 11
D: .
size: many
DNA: TGTGCCTGGGGCCAGTTTTCCGAGCAGTACTTC
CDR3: CAWGQFSEQYF

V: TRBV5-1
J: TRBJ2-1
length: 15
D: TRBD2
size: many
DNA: TGCGCCAGCAGCTTAGGACTAGCGGGAGACAATGAGCAGTTCTTC
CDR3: CASSLGLAGDNEQFF

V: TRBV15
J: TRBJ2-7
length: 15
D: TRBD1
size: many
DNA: TGTGCCACCAGCAGGTCTTACGACAGGGTGGACGAGCAGTACTTC
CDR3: CATSRSYDRVDEQYF

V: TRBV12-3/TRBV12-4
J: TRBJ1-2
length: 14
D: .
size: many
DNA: TGTGCCAGCAGCCCCCGGACGGGGGCCTATGGCTACACCTTC
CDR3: CASSPRTGAYGYTF

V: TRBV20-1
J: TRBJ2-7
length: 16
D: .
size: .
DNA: TGCAGTGCTAGACCACTTCGGGGACGAAGCTCCTACGAGCAGTACTTC
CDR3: CSARPLRGRSSYEQYF

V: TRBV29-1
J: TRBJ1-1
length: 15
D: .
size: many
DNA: TGCAGTGTGGGGGGGGCGCGTACTCTGAACACTGAAGCTTTCTTT
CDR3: CSVGGARTLNTEAFF

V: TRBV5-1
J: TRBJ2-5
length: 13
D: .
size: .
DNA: TGCGCCAGCAGCTTGAACGGGTTTGAGACCCAGTACTTC
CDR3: CASSLNGFETQYF

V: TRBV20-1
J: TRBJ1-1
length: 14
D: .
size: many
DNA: TGCAGTGCTAGAGGGAGAACTCGGGCTGCTGAAGCTTTCTTT
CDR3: CSARGRTRAAEAFF

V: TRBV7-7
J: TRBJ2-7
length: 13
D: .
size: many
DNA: TGTGCTAGCAGCTTACAGGACTCCTACGAGCAGTACTTC
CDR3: CASSLQDSYEQYF

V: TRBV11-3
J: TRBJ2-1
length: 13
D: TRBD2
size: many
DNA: TGTGCCAGCAGCTGGGGACTAGCGGATGAGCAGTTCTTC
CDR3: CASSWGLADEQFF

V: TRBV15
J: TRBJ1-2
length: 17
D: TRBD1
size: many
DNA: TGTGCCACCAGCAGAGATTACGGGAACAGGGGGATCGAAGGCTACACCTTC
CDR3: CATSRDYGNRGIEGYTF

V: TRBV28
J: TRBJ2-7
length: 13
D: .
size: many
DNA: TGTGCCAGCAGTTTACTGGGATCCTACGAGCAGTACTTC
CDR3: CASSLLGSYEQYF

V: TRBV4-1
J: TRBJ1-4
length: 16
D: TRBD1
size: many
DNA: TGCGCCAGCAGCCAAGCTGAAAGGGGGCAAGGCGAAAAACTGTTTTTT
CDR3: CASSQAERGQGEKLFF

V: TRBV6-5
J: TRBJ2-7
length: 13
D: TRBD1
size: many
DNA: TGTGCCAGCAGTCCAGGGGGAACCTACGAGCAGTACTTC
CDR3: CASSPGGTYEQYF

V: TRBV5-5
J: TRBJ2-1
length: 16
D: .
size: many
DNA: TGTGCCAGCAGCCCCATACCGGACGGGACGCCGGTGGGTACGTTCTTC
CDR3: CASSPIPDGTPVGTFF

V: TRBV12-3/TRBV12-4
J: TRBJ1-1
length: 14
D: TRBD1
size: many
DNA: TGTGCCAGCAGTCCCGGGACAGGGGGCCCTGAAGCTTTCTTT
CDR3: CASSPGTGGPEAFF

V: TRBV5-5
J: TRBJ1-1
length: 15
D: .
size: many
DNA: TGTGCCAGCAGCTTCCAGGGTGGTGGGAACACTGAAGCTTTCTTT
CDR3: CASSFQGGGNTEAFF

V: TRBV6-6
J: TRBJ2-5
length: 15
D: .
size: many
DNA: TGTGCCAGCAGTAAACCGACAGATTTCCAAGAGACCCAGTACTTC
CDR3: CASSKPTDFQETQYF

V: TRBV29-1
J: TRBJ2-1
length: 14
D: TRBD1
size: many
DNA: TGCAGCGTTTCCATCATGGACAGGGCCAATGAGCAGTTCTTC
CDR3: CSVSIMDRANEQFF

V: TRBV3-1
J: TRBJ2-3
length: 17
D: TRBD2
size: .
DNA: TGTGCCAGCAGCCAAGGAATAAGCGGGAGGGCAGCAGATACGCAGTATTTT
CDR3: CASSQGISGRAADTQYF

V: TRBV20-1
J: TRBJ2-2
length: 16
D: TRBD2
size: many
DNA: TGCAGTGCTAGAGATTTGACTAGCGGGAGGGCCGGGGAGCTGTTTTTT
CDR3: CSARDLTSGRAGELFF

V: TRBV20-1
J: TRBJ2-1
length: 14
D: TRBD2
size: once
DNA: TGCAGTGCCCCTCCTGTAGCGGGAGGGTATGAGAAGTTCTTC
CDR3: CSAPPVAGGYEKFF

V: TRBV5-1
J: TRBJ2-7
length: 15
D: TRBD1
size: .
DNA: TGCGCCAGCAGCACTGGACAGGGGCTTCGCCACGAGCAGTACTTC
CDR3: CASSTGQGLRHEQYF

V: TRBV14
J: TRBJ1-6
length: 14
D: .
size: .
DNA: TGTGCCAGCAGCAAGGGGTTTCGGGATTCACCCCTCCACTTT
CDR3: CASSKGFRDSPLHF

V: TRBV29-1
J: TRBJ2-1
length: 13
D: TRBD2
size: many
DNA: TGCAGCGTTGAGCGGGGGGCGTACAATGAGCAGTTCTTC
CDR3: CSVERGAYNEQFF

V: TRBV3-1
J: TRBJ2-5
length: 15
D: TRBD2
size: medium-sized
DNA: TGTGCCAGCAGCGTTGGGACTAGCGGGCAAGAGACCCAGTACTTC
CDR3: CASSVGTSGQETQYF

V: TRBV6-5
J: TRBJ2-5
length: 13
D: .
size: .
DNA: TGTGCCAGTACCCCGGGTACCCAAGAGACCCAGTACTTC
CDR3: CASTPGTQETQYF

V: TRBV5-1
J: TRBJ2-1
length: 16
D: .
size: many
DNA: TGCGCCAGCAGTCCACAAGGGGGGAGCTCCTACAATGAGCAGTTCTTC
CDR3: CASSPQGGSSYNEQFF

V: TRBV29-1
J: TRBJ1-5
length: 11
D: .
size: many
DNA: TGCAGCGTTGAAGGCGGGGGCACGCGTTTTTTT
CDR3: CSVEGGGTRFF

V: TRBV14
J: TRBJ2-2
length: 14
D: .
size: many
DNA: TGTGCCAGCAGCCAGTCGCGGGGAACCGGGGAGCTGTTTTTT
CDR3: CASSQSRGTGELFF

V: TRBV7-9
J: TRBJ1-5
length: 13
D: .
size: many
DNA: TGTGCCAGCAGCTTAGGGACTGGGCAGCCCCAGCATTTT
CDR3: CASSLGTGQPQHF